Below are 16 T cell receptor beta chains sequenced from a single sample in a study of control samples from healthy donors and cancer patients. The data were produced by immunoSEQ multiplex PCR, yet TCRdb's version contains in-frame clones alone and is incomplete. The sample carries 120,000 or so clones, 70% to 90% recorded once. Sequencing was performed on blood. These receptors came from a man in his 60s in good health.

The CDR3 coding sequence is TGTGCCAGCTCAGAATCGACAGGGACAACTAATGAAAAACTGTTTTTT. Translation: CASSESTGTTNEKLFF. This sequence joins TRBV18 and TRBJ1-4, with 7 bases that match TRBD1. J was trimmed by 0 bases and V by 5 bases; bases with no gene match: 6. CDR3 size: 16 residues. CDR1 is KGHSH, CDR2 LQKENI, per germline.

This clone was seen once. V is TRBV27 and J is TRBJ2-7; D not certain. Trimming removed 8 bases at V and 3 bases at J, with 14 bases between. Per the germline V gene, CDR1 is MNHEY and CDR2 is SMNVEV (reference sequence). The CDR3 loop spans 13 amino acids. The DNA of the CDR3 is TGTGCCAGCGGATTCCCCCCATACTACGAGCAGTACTTC. Its protein product is CASGFPPYYEQYF.

The chain uses TRBV6-5 and TRBJ2-5; D not resolved. The CDR3 extends over 13 amino acids. V gave up 0 bases and J gave up 4 bases, with 6 bases separating them. CDR1 is MNHEY, CDR2 SVGAGI, per germline. The CDR3 coding sequence is TGTGCCAGCAGTTACTCAGGGCGAGAGACCCAGTACTTC. It codes for CASSYSGRETQYF.

The chain's CDR3 is CASSVQGNEQFF. CDR3 nucleotide sequence: TGTGCCAGCAGCGTACAGGGCAATGAGCAGTTCTTC. The rearrangement joins TRBV2 to TRBJ2-1, with a tentative D call TRBD1 (6 bases). The CDR3 consists of 12 residues. Between the trimmed V and J ends, which lost 6 bases and 6 bases, there was a span of 9 bases. Germline loops: CDR1 SNHLY, CDR2 FYNNEI. The variable domain in full, completed from reference TRBV2 and TRBJ2-1, reads EPEVTQTPSHQVTQMGQEVILRCVPISNHLYFYWYRQILGQKVEFLVSFYNNEISEKSEIFDDQFSVERPDGSNFTLKIRSTKLEDSAMYFCASSVQGNEQFFGPGTRLTVL.

The gene calls are TRBV5-4 and TRBJ2-1; D remains unclear. Deletions cut 0 bases from V and 14 bases from J, with 12 bases between. This CDR3 is 12 amino acids long. CDR1 SGHNT and CDR2 YYREEE come from the germline V gene (reference sequence). DNA of the CDR3: TGTGCCAGCAGCTTGGATTCTCTAGAGGAGTTCTTC. The encoded protein is CASSLDSLEEFF. The whole variable domain, filled in from reference TRBV5-4 and TRBJ2-1, reads ETGVTQSPTHLIKTRGQQVTLRCSSQSGHNTVSWYQQALGQGPQFIFQYYREEENGRGNFPPRFSGLQFPNYSSELNVNALELDDSALYLCASSLDSLEEFFGPGTRLTVL.

The rearrangement joins TRBV6-1 to TRBJ2-3; no reliable D call. This CDR3 comprises 13 residues. The ends were cut back, 3 bases at V and 7 bases at J, with 11 bases in the middle. CDR1 and CDR2 (germline): MNHNS, SASEGT. The CDR3 nucleotides are TGTGCCAGCAGTGATCTACGAGGATATACGCAGTATTTT. It specifies CASSDLRGYTQYF.

This sequence joins TRBV4-3 and TRBJ2-7; 8 bases are shared with TRBD2. Germline loops: CDR1 LGHNA, CDR2 YSLEER. The CDR3 is 14 residues long. The ends lost 4 bases at V and 3 bases at J; junction bases unmatched: 5. The CDR3 here is CASSPLGTSYEQYF. CDR3 nucleotide sequence: TGCGCCAGCAGCCCACTGGGGACTAGCTACGAGCAGTACTTC.

The rearrangement links TRBV6-1 to TRBJ1-2; no definite D call. CDR1 is MNHNS, CDR2 SASEGT, per germline. This CDR3 region has 15 residues. V was cut by 2 bases and J by 5 bases, with 15 bases left in between. CDR3 loop: CASSENPSMSYGYTF. CDR3 DNA sequence: TGTGCCAGCAGTGAAAACCCCAGTATGAGTTATGGCTACACCTTC.

This chain connects TRBV5-1 to TRBJ1-3; D is perhaps TRBD1 (5 bases). Germline-derived CDR1 and CDR2 are SGHRS and YFSETQ. This CDR3 spans 16 amino acids. Trimming removed 2 bases at V and 1 base at J, with 13 bases between. CDR3 residues: CASSLTGAQSGNTIYF. The CDR3 bases are TGCGCCAGCAGCTTAACAGGCGCCCAGTCTGGAAACACCATATATTTT.

The rearrangement links TRBV4-3 to TRBJ1-6; 7 bases align to TRBD1. CDR3 length: 18 residues. The germline CDR1 and CDR2 sequences are LGHNA and YSLEER. V trimming: 0 bases; J trimming: 9 bases; junction bases outside the gene matches: 14. CDR3 loop: CASSQDLSGGTALSPLHF. The CDR3 DNA reads as TGCGCCAGCAGCCAAGATCTGAGTGGCGGGACAGCACTTTCACCCCTCCACTTT.

CDR3 region: CASIRGGDDSPLHF. The CDR3 DNA reads TGTGCCAGCATTCGAGGGGGCGATGATTCACCCCTCCACTTT. The chain uses TRBV28 and TRBJ1-6, with 7 bases lining up with TRBD1. The CDR3 totals 14 residues. The ends lost 7 bases at V and 8 bases at J; junction bases unmatched: 8. Per germline, CDR1 MDHEN and CDR2 SYDVKM.

The J gene is TRBJ1-2, the V gene TRBV7-2; 9 bases line up with TRBD1. CDR3 length: 15 residues. Unmatched junction bases numbered 4, after V lost 5 bases and J lost 0 bases. CDR1 and CDR2 from the germline V gene are SGHTA and FQGNSA. The CDR3 is CASSPGQGPNYGYTF. The CDR3 DNA reads as TGTGCCAGCAGCCCGGGACAGGGCCCTAACTATGGCTACACCTTC.

The chain combines TRBV2 with TRBJ2-1; 8 nucleotides align to TRBD2. Germline CDR1 SNHLY, CDR2 FYNNEI. With 6 bases clipped from V and 6 bases from J, the junction kept 7 bases outside the gene matches. The CDR3 spans 14 residues. The CDR3 loop reads CASRRLASPNEQFF. CDR3 DNA sequence: TGTGCCAGCAGAAGACTAGCGAGCCCCAATGAGCAGTTCTTC.

The rearrangement joins TRBV19 to TRBJ1-5, with D unresolved. The CDR3 length is 17 residues. Germline CDR1 reads LNHDA; CDR2 reads SQIVND (reference sequence). The V and J ends lost 5 bases and 0 bases respectively, with 17 bases between them. CDR3 residues: CASSLMLGLNSNQPQHF. CDR3 bases: TGTGCCAGTAGTTTAATGTTGGGATTGAATAGCAATCAGCCCCAGCATTTT.

The J gene is TRBJ2-7, the V gene TRBV2; maybe TRBD1 (6 bases). Trimming pared 4 bases from V and 7 bases from J, leaving 8 bases between. Germline values: CDR1 SNHLY, CDR2 FYNNEI. The CDR3 extends over 11 amino acids. CDR3 DNA sequence: TGTGCCAGCAGTGTTACAGGGGAGCAGTACTTC. Protein: CASSVTGEQYF. The complete variable domain, with remaining parts taken from reference TRBV2 and TRBJ2-7, reads EPEVTQTPSHQVTQMGQEVILRCVPISNHLYFYWYRQILGQKVEFLVSFYNNEISEKSEIFDDQFSVERPDGSNFTLKIRSTKLEDSAMYFCASSVTGEQYFGPGTRLTVT.

The rearrangement joins TRBV28 to TRBJ1-1; D perhaps matches TRBD1 (6 bases). In germline, CDR1 is MDHEN, CDR2 SYDVKM. The CDR3 sequence is 13 residues long. Deletions cut 5 bases from V and 4 bases from J, with 11 bases between. The DNA for the CDR3 is TGTGCCAGCAGTACAGGGTCGGCCACTGAAGCTTTCTTT. It codes for CASSTGSATEAFF.